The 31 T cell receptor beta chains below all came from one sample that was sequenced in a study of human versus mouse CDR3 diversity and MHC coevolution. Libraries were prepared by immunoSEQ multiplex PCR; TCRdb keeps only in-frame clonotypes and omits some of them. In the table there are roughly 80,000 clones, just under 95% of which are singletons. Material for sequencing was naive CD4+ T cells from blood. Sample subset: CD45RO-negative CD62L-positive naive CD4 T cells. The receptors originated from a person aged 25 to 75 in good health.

The CDR3 loop is CASRPGGRDTGELFF. CDR3 coding DNA: TGTGCCAGCCGCCCGGGGGGCCGGGACACCGGGGAGCTGTTTTTT. The V gene is TRBV6-6, the J gene TRBJ2-2; perhaps TRBD2 as D (7 bases). Per germline, CDR1 MNHNY and CDR2 SVGAGI (reference sequence). The CDR3 is 15 residues long. V was trimmed by 8 bases and J by 3 bases, leaving 16 bases between them.

In DNA, the CDR3 is TGTGCCAGCAGCTTTATAGTTCAAGAGACCCAGTACTTC. It translates to CASSFIVQETQYF. This chain joins TRBV7-9 and TRBJ2-5; D is uncertain. The CDR3 has 13 residues. The ends were cut back, 3 bases at V and 2 bases at J, with 7 bases in the middle. Germline CDR1 and CDR2: SEHNR and FQNEAQ (reference sequence).

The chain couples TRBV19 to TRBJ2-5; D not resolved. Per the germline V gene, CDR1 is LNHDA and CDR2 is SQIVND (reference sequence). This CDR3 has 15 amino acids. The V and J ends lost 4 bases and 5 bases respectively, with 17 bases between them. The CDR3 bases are TGTGCCAGTAGTAAACTCAGAGGTTCTGGGGAGACCCAGTACTTC. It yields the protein CASSKLRGSGETQYF.

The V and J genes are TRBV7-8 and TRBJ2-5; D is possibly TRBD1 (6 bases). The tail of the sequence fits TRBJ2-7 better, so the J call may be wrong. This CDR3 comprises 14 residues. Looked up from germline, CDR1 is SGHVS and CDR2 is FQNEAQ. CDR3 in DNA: TGTGCCAGCAGGGGGACAACCGCGTCCTACGAGCAGTACTTC. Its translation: CASRGTTASYEQYF.

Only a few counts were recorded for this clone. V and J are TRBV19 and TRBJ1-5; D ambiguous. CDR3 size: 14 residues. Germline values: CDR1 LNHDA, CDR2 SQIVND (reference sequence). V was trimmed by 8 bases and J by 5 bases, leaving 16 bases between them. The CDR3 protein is CASRRGRSDQPQHF. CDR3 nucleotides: TGTGCCAGTCGACGGGGTCGGAGTGATCAGCCCCAGCATTTT.

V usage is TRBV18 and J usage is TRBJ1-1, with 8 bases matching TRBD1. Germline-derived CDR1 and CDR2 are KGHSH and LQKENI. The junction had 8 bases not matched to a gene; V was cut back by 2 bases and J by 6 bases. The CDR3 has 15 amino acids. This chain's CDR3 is CASSPGTGRGPEAFF. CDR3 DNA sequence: TGTGCCAGCTCACCAGGGACAGGTAGGGGCCCTGAAGCTTTCTTT.

CDR3 bases: TGTGCCAGCAGCCCAGGACAGGGGGCGCCTGGGGCCAACGTCCTGACTTTC. This encodes CASSPGQGAPGANVLTF. The rearrangement uses TRBV7-6 and TRBJ2-6, with 11 bases identical to TRBD1. Germline V gene data show CDR1 as SGHVS and CDR2 as FNYEAQ. This CDR3 comprises 17 residues. Germline trimming cut 5 bases from V and 2 bases from J; bases unmatched to any gene: 5.

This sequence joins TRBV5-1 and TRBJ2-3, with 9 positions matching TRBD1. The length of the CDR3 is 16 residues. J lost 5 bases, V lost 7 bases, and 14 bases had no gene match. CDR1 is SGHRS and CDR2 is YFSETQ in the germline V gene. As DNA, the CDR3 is TGCGCCAGCCGTCCGGCCCGGGACAGGGTTTTAGATACGCAGTATTTT. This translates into CASRPARDRVLDTQYF.

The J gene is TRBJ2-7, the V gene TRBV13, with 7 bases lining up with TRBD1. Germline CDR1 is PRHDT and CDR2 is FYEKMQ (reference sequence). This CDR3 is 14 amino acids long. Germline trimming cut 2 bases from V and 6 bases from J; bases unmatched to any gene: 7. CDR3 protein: CASSLRDRVSEQYF. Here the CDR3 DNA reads TGTGCCAGCAGCTTACGTGACAGGGTGAGCGAGCAGTACTTC.

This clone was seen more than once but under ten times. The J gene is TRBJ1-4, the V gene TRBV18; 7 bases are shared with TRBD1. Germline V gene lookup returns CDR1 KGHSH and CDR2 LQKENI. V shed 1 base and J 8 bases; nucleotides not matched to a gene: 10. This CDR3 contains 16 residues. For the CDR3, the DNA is TGTGCCAGCTCACCACAGGGGCCAGGGGGAGGAGAAAAACTGTTTTTT. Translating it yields CASSPQGPGGGEKLFF.

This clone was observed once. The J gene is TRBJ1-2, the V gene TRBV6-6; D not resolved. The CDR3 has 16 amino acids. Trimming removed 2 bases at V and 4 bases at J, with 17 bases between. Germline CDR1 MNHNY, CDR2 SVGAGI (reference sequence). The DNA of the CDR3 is TGTGCCAGCAGTTACGCGAGAGGACCAGCGGCCTATGGCTACACCTTC. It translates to CASSYARGPAAYGYTF.

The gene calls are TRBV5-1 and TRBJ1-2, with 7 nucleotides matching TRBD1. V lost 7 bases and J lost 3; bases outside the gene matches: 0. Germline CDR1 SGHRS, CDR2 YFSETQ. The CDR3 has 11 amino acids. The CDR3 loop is CASGQDYGYTF. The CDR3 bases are TGCGCCAGCGGACAGGACTATGGCTACACCTTC. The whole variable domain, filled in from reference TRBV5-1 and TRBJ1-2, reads KAGVTQTPRYLIKTRGQQVTLSCSPISGHRSVSWYQQTPGQGLQFLFEYFSETQRNKGNFPGRFSGRQFSNSRSEMNVSTLELGDSALYLCASGQDYGYTFGSGTRLTVV.

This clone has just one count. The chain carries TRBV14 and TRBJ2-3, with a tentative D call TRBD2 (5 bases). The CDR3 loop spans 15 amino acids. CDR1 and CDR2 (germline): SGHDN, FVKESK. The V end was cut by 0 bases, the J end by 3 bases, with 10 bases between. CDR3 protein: CASSQDSLATDTQYF. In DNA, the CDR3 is TGTGCCAGCAGCCAAGATAGCCTAGCTACAGATACGCAGTATTTT.

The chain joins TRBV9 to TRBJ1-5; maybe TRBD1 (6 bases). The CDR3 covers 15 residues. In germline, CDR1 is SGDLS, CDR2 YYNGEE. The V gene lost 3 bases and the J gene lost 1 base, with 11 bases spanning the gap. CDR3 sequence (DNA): TGTGCCAGCAGCGCGACAGGACGGAGCAATCAGCCCCAGCATTTT. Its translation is CASSATGRSNQPQHF.

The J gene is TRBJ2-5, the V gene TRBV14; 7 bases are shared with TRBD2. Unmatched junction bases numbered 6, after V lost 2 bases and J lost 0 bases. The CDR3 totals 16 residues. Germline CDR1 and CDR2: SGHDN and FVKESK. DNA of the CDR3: TGTGCCAGCAGCCAACTCCGCGGGAGCAACCAAGAGACCCAGTACTTC. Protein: CASSQLRGSNQETQYF.

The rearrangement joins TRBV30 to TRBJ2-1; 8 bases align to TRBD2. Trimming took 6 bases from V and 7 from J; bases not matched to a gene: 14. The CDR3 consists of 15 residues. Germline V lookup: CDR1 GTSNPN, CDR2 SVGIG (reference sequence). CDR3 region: CACGVLGGAGNEQFF. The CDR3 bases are TGTGCCTGCGGAGTTCTCGGGGGGGCCGGTAATGAGCAGTTCTTC.

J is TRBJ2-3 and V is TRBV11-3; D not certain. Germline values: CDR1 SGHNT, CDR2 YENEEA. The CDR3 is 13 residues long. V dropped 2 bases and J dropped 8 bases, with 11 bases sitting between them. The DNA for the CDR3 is TGTGCCAGCAGCTTAAAAGGCGGTGGTACGCAGTATTTT. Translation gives CASSLKGGGTQYF.

CDR3 in DNA: TGTGCCAGCAGCGTAGACAGGGCGGACTATGGCTACACCTTC. This gives the protein CASSVDRADYGYTF. J is TRBJ1-2 and V is TRBV16; 7 bases are shared with TRBD1. The CDR3 spans 14 residues. The V and J ends lost 5 bases and 3 bases, in that order; junction bases with no gene match: 6. Germline assignment: CDR1 KGHSY and CDR2 FQNENV.

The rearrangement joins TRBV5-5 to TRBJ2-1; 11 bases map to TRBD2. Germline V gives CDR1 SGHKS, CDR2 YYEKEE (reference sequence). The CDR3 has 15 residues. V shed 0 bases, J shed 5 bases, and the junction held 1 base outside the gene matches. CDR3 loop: CASSLGLAGNNEQFF. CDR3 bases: TGTGCCAGCAGCTTGGGACTAGCGGGGAACAATGAGCAGTTCTTC.

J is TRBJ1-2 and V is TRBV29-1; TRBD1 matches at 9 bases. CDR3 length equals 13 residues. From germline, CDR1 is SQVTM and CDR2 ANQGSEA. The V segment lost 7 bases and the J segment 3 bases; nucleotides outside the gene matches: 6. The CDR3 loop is CSGSDRGDYGYTF. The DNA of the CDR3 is TGCAGCGGGTCGGACAGGGGCGACTATGGCTACACCTTC.

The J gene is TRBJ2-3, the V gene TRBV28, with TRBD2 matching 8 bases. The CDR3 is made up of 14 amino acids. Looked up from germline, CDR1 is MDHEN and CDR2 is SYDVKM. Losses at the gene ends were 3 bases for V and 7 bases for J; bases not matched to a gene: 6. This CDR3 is CASSLGTRWNTQYF. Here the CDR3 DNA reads TGTGCCAGCAGTTTGGGGACTAGGTGGAATACGCAGTATTTT.

CDR3 sequence (DNA): TGTGCCAGCAGCCAAGAACCAGCGGGAGGGGACTCGGGGAATGAGCAGTTCTTC. This translates into CASSQEPAGGDSGNEQFF. The chain employs TRBV14 and TRBJ2-1, with 10 bases fitting TRBD2. The CDR3 is made up of 18 amino acids. Germline CDR1 reads SGHDN; CDR2 reads FVKESK. V was pared by 0 bases and J by 7 bases, with 12 bases of the junction left unmatched. The full variable domain, in which reference TRBV14 and TRBJ2-1 provide the parts outside the CDR3, is EAGVTQFPSHSVIEKGQTVTLRCDPISGHDNLYWYRRVMGKEIKFLLHFVKESKQDESGMPNNRFLAERTGGTYSTLKVQPAELEDSGVYFCASSQEPAGGDSGNEQFFGPGTRLTVL.

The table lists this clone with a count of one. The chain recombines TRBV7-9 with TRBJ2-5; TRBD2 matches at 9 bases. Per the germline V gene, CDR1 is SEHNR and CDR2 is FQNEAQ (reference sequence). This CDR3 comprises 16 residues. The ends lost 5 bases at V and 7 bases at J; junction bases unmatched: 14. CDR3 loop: CASSPLRLAGRGTQYF. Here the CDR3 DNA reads TGTGCCAGCAGCCCCCTACGGCTAGCGGGGAGGGGGACCCAGTACTTC.

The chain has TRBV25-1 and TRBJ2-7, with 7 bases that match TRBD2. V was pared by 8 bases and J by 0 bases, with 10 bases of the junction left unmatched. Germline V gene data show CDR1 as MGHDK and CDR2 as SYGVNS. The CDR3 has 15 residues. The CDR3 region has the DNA TGTGCCAGCGCCGTAGCGGGTGGGTCCTCCTACGAGCAGTACTTC. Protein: CASAVAGGSSYEQYF.

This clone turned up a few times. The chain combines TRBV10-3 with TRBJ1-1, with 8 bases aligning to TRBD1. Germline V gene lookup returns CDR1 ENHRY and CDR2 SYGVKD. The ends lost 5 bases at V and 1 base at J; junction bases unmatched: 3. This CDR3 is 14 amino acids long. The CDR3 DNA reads TGTGCCATCAGTCCCGGACAGGGGAACACTGAAGCTTTCTTT. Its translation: CAISPGQGNTEAFF.

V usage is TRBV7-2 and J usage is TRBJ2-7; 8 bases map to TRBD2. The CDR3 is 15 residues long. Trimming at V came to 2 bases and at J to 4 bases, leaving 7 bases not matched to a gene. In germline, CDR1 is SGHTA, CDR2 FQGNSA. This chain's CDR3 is CASSLSRQRGYEQYF. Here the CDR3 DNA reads TGTGCCAGCAGCTTAAGTCGACAGCGGGGGTACGAGCAGTACTTC.

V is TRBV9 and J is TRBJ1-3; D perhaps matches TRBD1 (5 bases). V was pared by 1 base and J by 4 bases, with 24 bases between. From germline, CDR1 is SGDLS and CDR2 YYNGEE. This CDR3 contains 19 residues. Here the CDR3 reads CASSVRLETGLWGGNTIYF. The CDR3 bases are TGTGCCAGCAGCGTACGACTCGAGACGGGACTCTGGGGAGGAAACACCATATATTTT.

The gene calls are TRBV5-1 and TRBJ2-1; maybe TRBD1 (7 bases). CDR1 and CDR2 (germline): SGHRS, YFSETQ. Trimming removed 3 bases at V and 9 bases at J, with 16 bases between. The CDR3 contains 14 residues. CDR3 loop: CASSYDREVGEQFF. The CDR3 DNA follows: TGCGCCAGCAGCTATGACAGGGAGGTTGGTGAGCAGTTCTTC.

The CDR3 region is CASSSGTGTPYNEQFF. In DNA form, the CDR3 reads TGTGCCAGCAGCTCCGGGACAGGGACCCCCTACAATGAGCAGTTCTTC. This sequence joins TRBV7-3 and TRBJ2-1, with TRBD1 identical over 9 bases. The CDR3 covers 16 residues. The germline CDR1 and CDR2 sequences are SGHTA and FQGTGA. After removal of 4 bases from V and 2 bases from J, the junction contained 6 bases not matched to a gene. The whole variable domain, filled in from reference TRBV7-3 and TRBJ2-1, reads GAGVSQTPSNKVTEKGKYVELRCDPISGHTALYWYRQSLGQGPEFLIYFQGTGAADDSGLPNDRFFAVRPEGSVSTLKIQRTERGDSAVYLCASSSGTGTPYNEQFFGPGTRLTVL.

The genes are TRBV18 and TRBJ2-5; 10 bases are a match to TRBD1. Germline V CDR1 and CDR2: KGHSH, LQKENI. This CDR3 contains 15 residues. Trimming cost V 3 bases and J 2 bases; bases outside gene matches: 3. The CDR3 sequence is CASSPRTGGQETQYF. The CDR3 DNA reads TGTGCCAGCTCACCCCGGACAGGGGGACAAGAGACCCAGTACTTC.

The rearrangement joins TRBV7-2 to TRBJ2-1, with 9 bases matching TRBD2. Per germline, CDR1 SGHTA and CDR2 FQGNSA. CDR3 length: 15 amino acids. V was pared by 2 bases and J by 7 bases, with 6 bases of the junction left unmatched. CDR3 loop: CASSLYSGRVNEQFF. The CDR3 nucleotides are TGTGCCAGCAGCTTATATAGCGGGAGAGTTAATGAGCAGTTCTTC.